This TCR beta chain was documented in a study of control samples from healthy donors and cancer patients (dated by TCRdb to 2020 to 2021). The library was obtained by the immunoSEQ multiplex PCR assay. TCRdb provides this immuneACCESS table in a form limited to in-frame rearrangements. Some clones are lacking; in checked studies, under half of them reflect an unresolved V gene, and why the rest are absent is not known. The sample has under 200,000 clones on record, 90% to 95% of them singletons. Clones ranked in the top ten supply roughly 4% of the sample. A note on this clone: Its antigen remains unidentified. Base qualities are not provided; no much larger clone lies one nucleotide away.

Sequenced sample: blood. This sequence was found in a woman aged 55-70 years in good health.

CDR3 reads: CASSSRGANTGELFF. The DNA sequence reads TGTGCCAGCAGCTCCCGGGGGGCGAACACCGGGGAGCTGTTTTTT. The chain is made from TRBV7-2 and TRBJ2-2, with 7 bases aligning to TRBD2. Inclusive of the bounding cysteine and phenylalanine, the CDR3 is 15 residues long. The sequence is cut down to CDR3 DNA, 45 bases in frame from base 1. The germline V end is reduced by 4 bases and the J end by 0 bases; junction bases left unmatched: 2. The CDR1 and CDR2 encoded by the germline V gene are SGHTA and FQGNSA.